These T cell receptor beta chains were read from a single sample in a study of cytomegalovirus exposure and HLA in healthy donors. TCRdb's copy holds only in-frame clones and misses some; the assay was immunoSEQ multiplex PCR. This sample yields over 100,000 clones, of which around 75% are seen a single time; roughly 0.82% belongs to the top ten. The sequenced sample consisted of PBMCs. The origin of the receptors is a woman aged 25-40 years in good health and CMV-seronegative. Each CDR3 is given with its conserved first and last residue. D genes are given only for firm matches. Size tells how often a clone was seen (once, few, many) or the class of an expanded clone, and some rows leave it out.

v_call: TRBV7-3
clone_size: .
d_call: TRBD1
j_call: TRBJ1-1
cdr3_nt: TGTGCCAGCAGAAAACGACAGGGTGATATGAACACTGAAGCTTTCTTT
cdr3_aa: CASRKRQGDMNTEAFF

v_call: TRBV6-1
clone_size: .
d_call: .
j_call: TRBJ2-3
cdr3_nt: TGTGCCAGCAGTGAAGCGCCAGCGGATACGCAGTATTTT
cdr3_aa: CASSEAPADTQYF

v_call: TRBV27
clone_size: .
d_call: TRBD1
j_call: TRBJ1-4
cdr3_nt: TGTGCCACTCAACGGAGGGGGCAAACTAATGAAAAACTGTTTTTT
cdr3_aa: CATQRRGQTNEKLFF

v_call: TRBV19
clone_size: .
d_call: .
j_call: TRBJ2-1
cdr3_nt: TGTGCCAGTAGTCTCGGCGGCCCATCCTACAATGAGCAGTTCTTC
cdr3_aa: CASSLGGPSYNEQFF

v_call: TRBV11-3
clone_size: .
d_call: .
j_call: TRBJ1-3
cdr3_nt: TGTGCCAGCAGCACCCACCGGGGACTCACCCAGGTAAACACCATATATTTT
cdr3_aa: CASSTHRGLTQVNTIYF

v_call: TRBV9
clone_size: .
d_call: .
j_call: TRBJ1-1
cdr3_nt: TGTGCCAGCAGCGTAGATCGAGGGAACACTGAAGCTTTCTTT
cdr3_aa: CASSVDRGNTEAFF

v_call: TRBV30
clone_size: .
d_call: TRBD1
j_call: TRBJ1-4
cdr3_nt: TGTGCCTGGAGAGCCGGGACAGCAAAACTGTTTTTT
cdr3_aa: CAWRAGTAKLFF

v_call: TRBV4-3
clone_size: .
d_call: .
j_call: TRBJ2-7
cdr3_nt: TGCGCCAGCAGCCAAGATCCGGGAATCTCCTACGAGCAGTACTTC
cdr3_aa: CASSQDPGISYEQYF

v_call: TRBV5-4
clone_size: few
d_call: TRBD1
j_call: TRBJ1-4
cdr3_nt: TGTGCCAGCAGCCCCGGGACAGGGGCAGGTAATGAAAAACTGTTTTTT
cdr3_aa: CASSPGTGAGNEKLFF

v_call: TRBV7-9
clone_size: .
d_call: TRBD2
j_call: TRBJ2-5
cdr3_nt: TGTGCCAGCAGCCCCCCAGCGGGGCTAGAGAGGGGGACCCAGTACTTC
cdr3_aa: CASSPPAGLERGTQYF

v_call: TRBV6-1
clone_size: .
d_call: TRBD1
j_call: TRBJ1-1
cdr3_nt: TGTGCCAGCAGTGAGCTGACAGGGGTGGGCACTGAAGCTTTCTTT
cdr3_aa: CASSELTGVGTEAFF

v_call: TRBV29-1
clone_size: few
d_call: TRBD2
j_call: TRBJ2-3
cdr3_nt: TGCAGCGCATCGGGACTACAAGTGGATGCGCAGTATTTT
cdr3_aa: CSASGLQVDAQYF

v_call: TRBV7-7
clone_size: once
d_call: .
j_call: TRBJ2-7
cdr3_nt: TGTGCCAGCAGCTCCCAAAGGGGGGGCAGGAACTACGAGCAGTACTTC
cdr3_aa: CASSSQRGGRNYEQYF

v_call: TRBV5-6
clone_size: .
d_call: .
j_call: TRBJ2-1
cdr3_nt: TGTGCCAGCAGCTACTGGTGGTACGCCGGGGAATATGTTAATGAGCAGTTCTTC
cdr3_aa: CASSYWWYAGEYVNEQFF

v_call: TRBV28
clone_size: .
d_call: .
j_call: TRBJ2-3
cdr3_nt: TGTGCCAGTGGGGTCAGAGCGGGCCACACAGATACGCAGTATTTT
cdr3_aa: CASGVRAGHTDTQYF

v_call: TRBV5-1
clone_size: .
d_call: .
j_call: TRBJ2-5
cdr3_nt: TGCGCCAGCAGCTTGGTACAAGAGACCCAGTACTTC
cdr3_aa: CASSLVQETQYF

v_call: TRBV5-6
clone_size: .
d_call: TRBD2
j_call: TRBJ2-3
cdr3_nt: TGTGCCAGCAGCTTGGGGACTAGCGGGCTAAGCACAGATACGCAGTATTTT
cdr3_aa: CASSLGTSGLSTDTQYF

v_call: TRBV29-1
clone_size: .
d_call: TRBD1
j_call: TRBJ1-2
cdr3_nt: TGCAGCGCCGAGGACAGGGAGGACTATGGCTACACCTTC
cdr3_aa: CSAEDREDYGYTF

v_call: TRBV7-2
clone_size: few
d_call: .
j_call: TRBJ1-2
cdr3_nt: TGTGCCAGCAGCTTAACAGGGCAGGGCTACACCTTC
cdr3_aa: CASSLTGQGYTF

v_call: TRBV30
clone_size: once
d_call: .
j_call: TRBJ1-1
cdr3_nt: TGTGCCTGGGGACAGATGAACACTGAAGCTTTCTTT
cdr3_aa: CAWGQMNTEAFF

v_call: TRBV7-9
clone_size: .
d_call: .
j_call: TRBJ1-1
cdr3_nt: TGTGCCAGCAGTACCGGGACACGTGAAGCTTTCTTT
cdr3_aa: CASSTGTREAFF

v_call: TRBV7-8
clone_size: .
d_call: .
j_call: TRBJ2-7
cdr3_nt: TGTGCCAGCAGCTTAGGAGGTCCCTCCTACGAGCAGTACTTC
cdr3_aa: CASSLGGPSYEQYF

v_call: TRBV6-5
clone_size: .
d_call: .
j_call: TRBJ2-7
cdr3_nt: TGTGCCAGCAGTTACTCGTGGCTAGCGTCTCACGAGCAGTACTTC
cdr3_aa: CASSYSWLASHEQYF

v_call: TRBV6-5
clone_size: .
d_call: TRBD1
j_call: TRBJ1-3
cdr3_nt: TGTGCCAGCAGCGCAGGGACAGGGACAAACACCATATATTTT
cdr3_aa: CASSAGTGTNTIYF

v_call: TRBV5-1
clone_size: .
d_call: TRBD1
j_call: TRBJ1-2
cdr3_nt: TGCGCCAGCAGCGGGGACAGGGGGCAAAGTGGCTACACCTTC
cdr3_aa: CASSGDRGQSGYTF

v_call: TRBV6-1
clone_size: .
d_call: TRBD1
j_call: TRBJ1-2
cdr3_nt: TGTGCCAGCCTCAGGGGGGAAGGAGGCTACACCTTC
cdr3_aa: CASLRGEGGYTF

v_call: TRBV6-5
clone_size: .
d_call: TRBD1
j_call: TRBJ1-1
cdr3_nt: TGTGCCAGCAGTTACCAGGACAGGGGATGGACTGAAGCTTTCTTT
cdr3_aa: CASSYQDRGWTEAFF

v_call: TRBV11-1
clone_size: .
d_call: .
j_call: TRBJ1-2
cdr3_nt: TGTGCCAGCAGCTTAACAGATTATGGCTACACCTTC
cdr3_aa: CASSLTDYGYTF

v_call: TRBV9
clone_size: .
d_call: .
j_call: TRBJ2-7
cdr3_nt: TGTGCCAGCAGCCTTGCCGGGGACTTCCCCTACGAGCAGTACTTC
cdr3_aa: CASSLAGDFPYEQYF

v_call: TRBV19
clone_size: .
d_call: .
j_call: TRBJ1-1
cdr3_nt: TGTGCCAGTAGTTTCAGGAACACTGAAGCTTTCTTT
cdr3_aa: CASSFRNTEAFF

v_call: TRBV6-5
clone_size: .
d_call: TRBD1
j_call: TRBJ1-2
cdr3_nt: TGTGCCAGCAGTTCGGACAGGGGCTATGGCTACACCTTC
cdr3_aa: CASSSDRGYGYTF

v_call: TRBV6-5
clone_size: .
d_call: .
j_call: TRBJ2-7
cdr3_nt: TGTGCCAGCACCCGGCCGGGGAACGAGCAGTACTTC
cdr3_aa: CASTRPGNEQYF

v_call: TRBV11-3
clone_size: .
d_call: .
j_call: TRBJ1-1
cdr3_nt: TGTGCCAGCAGCTTCACCTCTATAGCTGAAGCTTTCTTT
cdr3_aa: CASSFTSIAEAFF

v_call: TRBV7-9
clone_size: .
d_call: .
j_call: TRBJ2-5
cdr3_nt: TGTGCCAGCAGCTTTTCCGCGGAGACCCAGTACTTC
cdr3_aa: CASSFSAETQYF

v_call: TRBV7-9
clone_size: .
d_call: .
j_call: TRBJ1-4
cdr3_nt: TGTGCCAGCAGCCCCGTGGCTCTCGGGAACGAAAAACTGTTTTTT
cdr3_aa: CASSPVALGNEKLFF

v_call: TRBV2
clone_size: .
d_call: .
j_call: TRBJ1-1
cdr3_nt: TGTGCCAGCAGTGACCCGGGGGATGCTGAAGCTTTCTTT
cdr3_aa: CASSDPGDAEAFF

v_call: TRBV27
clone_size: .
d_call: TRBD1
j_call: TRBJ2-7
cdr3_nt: TGTGCCAGCAGAGGACAGGGTATCTACGAGCAGTACTTC
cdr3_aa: CASRGQGIYEQYF

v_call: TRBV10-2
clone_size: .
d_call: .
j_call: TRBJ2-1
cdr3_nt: TGCGCCAGCAGTGAGTCCCCGGGACTGGCCTACAATGAGCAGTTCTTC
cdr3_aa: CASSESPGLAYNEQFF

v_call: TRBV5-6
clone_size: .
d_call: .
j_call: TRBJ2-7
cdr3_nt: TGTGCCAGCAGCTTCACGACAAGAGCCTACGAGCAGTACTTC
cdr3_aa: CASSFTTRAYEQYF

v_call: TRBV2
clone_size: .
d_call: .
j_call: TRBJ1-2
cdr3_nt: TGTGCCAGCAAGGAGGAAAGGGAGGGCTACACCTTC
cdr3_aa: CASKEEREGYTF

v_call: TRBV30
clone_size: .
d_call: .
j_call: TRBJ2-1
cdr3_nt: TGTGCCTGGAGTGAGGGCGGGGTGACGGAGCAGTTCTTC
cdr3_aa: CAWSEGGVTEQFF

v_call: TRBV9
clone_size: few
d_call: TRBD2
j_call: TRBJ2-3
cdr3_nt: TGTGCCAGCAGCCCCCCAGCGGGGGTCTTAGATACGCAGTATTTT
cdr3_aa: CASSPPAGVLDTQYF

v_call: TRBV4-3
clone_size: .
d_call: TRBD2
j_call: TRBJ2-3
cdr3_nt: TGCGCCAGCAGCCAAGAAACTAGCGGGGGAACAACGCAGTATTTT
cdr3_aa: CASSQETSGGTTQYF

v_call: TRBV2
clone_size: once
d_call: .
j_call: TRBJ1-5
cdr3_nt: TGTGCCAGCAGTGAACGGGTTAGCAATCAGCCCCAGCATTTT
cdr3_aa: CASSERVSNQPQHF

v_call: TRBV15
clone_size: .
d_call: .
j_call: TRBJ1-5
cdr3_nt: TGTGCCACCAGCAGAATAGGGGGTAATCAGCCCCAGCATTTT
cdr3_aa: CATSRIGGNQPQHF

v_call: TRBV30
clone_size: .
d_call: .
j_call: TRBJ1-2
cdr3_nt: TGTGCCTGGGGCGGGAATGGCTACACCTTC
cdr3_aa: CAWGGNGYTF

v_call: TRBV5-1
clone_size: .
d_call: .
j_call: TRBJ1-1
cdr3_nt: TGCGCCAGCAGCTCAAACTCCGCTGAAGCTTTCTTT
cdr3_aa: CASSSNSAEAFF

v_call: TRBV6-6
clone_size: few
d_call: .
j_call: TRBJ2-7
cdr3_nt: TGTGCCAGCAGCTCCCCGGGTACCTACGAGCAGTACTTC
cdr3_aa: CASSSPGTYEQYF

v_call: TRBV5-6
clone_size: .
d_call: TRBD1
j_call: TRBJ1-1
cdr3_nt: TGTGCCAGCAGCCTGATTATAGGGACAGGGTCTGAAGCTTTCTTT
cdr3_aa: CASSLIIGTGSEAFF

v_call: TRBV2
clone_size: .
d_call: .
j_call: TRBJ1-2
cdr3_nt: TGTGCCAGCAAGGTGGGGGCGATGGGCTATGGCTACACCTTC
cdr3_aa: CASKVGAMGYGYTF

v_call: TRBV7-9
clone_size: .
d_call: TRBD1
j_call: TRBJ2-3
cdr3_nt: TGTGCCAGCAGCTTAGCGCACAGGGGCCCCCTCACAGATACGCAGTATTTT
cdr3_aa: CASSLAHRGPLTDTQYF

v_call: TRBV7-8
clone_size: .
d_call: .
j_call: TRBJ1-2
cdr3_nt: TGTGCCAGCAGCTTTATGGGCGCGGGCTACACCTTC
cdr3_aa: CASSFMGAGYTF

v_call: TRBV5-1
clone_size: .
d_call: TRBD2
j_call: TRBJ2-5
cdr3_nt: TGCGCCAGCAGCTCCGGACTAGCGGGAGAACAAGAGACCCAGTACTTC
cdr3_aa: CASSSGLAGEQETQYF

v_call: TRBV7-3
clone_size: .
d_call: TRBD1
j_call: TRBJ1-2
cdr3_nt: TGTGCCAGCAGCCCAGAGCGGTGGGGACAGGGTCATCAGGGCTACACCTTC
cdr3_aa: CASSPERWGQGHQGYTF

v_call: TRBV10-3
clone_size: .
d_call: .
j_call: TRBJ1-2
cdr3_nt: TGTGCCATCAGTGGACCCCCAGGGGAGACTAACTATGGCTACACCTTC
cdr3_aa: CAISGPPGETNYGYTF

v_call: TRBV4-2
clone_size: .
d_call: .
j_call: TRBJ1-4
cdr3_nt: TGTGCCAGCAGCGTTACCCGGGGGTTTAATGAAAAACTGTTTTTT
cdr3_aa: CASSVTRGFNEKLFF

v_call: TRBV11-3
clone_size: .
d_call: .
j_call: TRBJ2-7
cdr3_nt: TGTGCCAGCACTCCCCGTGGGCAGGGGTTATACGAGCAGTACTTC
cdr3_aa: CASTPRGQGLYEQYF